These 27 T cell receptor beta chains share one sample of origin, sequenced in a study of blood T cell repertoires in COVID-19. Method: immunoSEQ multiplex PCR; TCRdb's copy keeps in-frame clones and lacks some. This sample yields about 20,000 clones, of which about 90% are seen a single time; under 4.5% belongs to the top ten. The specimen sequenced was peripheral blood. The receptors come from a human donor in a cohort sampled during active COVID-19.

The chain carries TRBV27 and TRBJ2-5; D not resolved. The CDR3 contains 14 residues. Looked up from germline, CDR1 is MNHEY and CDR2 is SMNVEV (reference sequence). The ends were cut back, 5 bases at V and 3 bases at J, with 13 bases in the middle. CDR3 protein: CASSNYGWEETQYF. Written as DNA, the CDR3 is TGTGCCAGCAGTAACTACGGGTGGGAAGAGACCCAGTACTTC.

The J gene is TRBJ2-1, the V gene TRBV6-2 or TRBV6-3, with 11 nucleotides matching TRBD2. CDR3 length: 15 amino acids. Trimming at V came to 4 bases and at J to 7 bases, leaving 6 bases not matched to a gene. Per the germline V gene, CDR1 is MNHEY and CDR2 is SVGEGT. As DNA, the CDR3 is TGTGCCAGCAGTTCCCTGGGACTAGCGGCGAATGAGCAGTTCTTC. Translation: CASSSLGLAANEQFF.

The chain carries TRBV29-1 and TRBJ1-5; a possible D gene is TRBD1 (5 bases). Deletions cut 4 bases from V and 6 bases from J, with 13 bases between. CDR1 is SQVTM, CDR2 ANQGSEA, per germline. The CDR3 has 13 amino acids. The CDR3 region has the DNA TGCAGCGTTGCATTAGGGGTGGGTCAGCCCCAGCATTTT. Its protein is CSVALGVGQPQHF.

The chain joins TRBV4-3 to TRBJ2-2; D is unclear. Germline V gene data show CDR1 as LGHNA and CDR2 as YSLEER. V lost 0 bases to trimming and J lost 5 bases, with 13 bases between them. The CDR3 is 16 residues long. The CDR3 protein is CASSQEILLSTGELFF. The CDR3, as DNA: TGCGCCAGCAGCCAAGAAATTCTCCTCTCGACCGGGGAGCTGTTTTTT.

V is TRBV5-4 and J is TRBJ2-1; D gene unclear. The CDR3 is 12 amino acids. Trimming shortened V by 1 base and J by 9 bases, and 8 bases separated the two germline ends. CDR1 and CDR2 (germline): SGHNT, YYREEE (reference sequence). CDR3 protein: CASSLQFTEQFF. CDR3 sequence (DNA): TGTGCCAGCAGCTTGCAGTTTACTGAGCAGTTCTTC. The variable domain in full, with the rest retrieved from reference TRBV5-4 and TRBJ2-1, is ETGVTQSPTHLIKTRGQQVTLRCSSQSGHNTVSWYQQALGQGPQFIFQYYREEENGRGNFPPRFSGLQFPNYSSELNVNALELDDSALYLCASSLQFTEQFFGPGTRLTVL.

The genes are TRBV5-1 and TRBJ1-4; 9 nucleotides agree with TRBD1. The V gene's germline CDR1 is SGHRS and CDR2 YFSETQ. The CDR3 covers 14 residues. Trimming removed 4 bases from V and 6 bases from J; junction bases left unmatched: 4. DNA for the CDR3: TGCGCCAGCAGCATAACAGGGGGCGATGAAAAACTGTTTTTT. Its translation is CASSITGGDEKLFF. Variable domain in full (rest from reference TRBV5-1 and TRBJ1-4): KAGVTQTPRYLIKTRGQQVTLSCSPISGHRSVSWYQQTPGQGLQFLFEYFSETQRNKGNFPGRFSGRQFSNSRSEMNVSTLELGDSALYLCASSITGGDEKLFFGSGTQLSVL.

The chain links TRBV7-2 to TRBJ2-3; 16 bases fit TRBD2. This CDR3 spans 19 amino acids. V gave up 1 base and J gave up 2 bases; unmatched junction bases: 6. Germline assignment: CDR1 SGHTA and CDR2 FQGNSA. The CDR3 region is CASSLGKGTSGGVTDTQYF. The CDR3 DNA reads as TGTGCCAGCAGCTTAGGCAAAGGGACTAGCGGGGGGGTCACAGATACGCAGTATTTT.

The table lists this clone with a few counts. The chain is built from TRBV5-1 and TRBJ2-1; possibly TRBD2 for D (5 bases). CDR1 is SGHRS, CDR2 YFSETQ, per germline. This CDR3 region has 15 residues. V was pared by 4 bases and J by 6 bases, with 17 bases between. CDR3 loop: CASSPIGREVNEQFF. Here the CDR3 DNA reads TGCGCCAGCAGCCCGATAGGGAGAGAGGTCAATGAGCAGTTCTTC. The full variable domain, with the rest looked up from reference TRBV5-1 and TRBJ2-1, is KAGVTQTPRYLIKTRGQQVTLSCSPISGHRSVSWYQQTPGQGLQFLFEYFSETQRNKGNFPGRFSGRQFSNSRSEMNVSTLELGDSALYLCASSPIGREVNEQFFGPGTRLTVL.

The J gene is TRBJ2-1, the V gene TRBV5-1; 9 bases agree with TRBD2. Germline loops: CDR1 SGHRS, CDR2 YFSETQ. CDR3 size: 13 residues. V shed 2 bases and J 9 bases; nucleotides not matched to a gene: 3. The CDR3 DNA follows: TGCGCCAGCAGCTTTCCGACTAGCGGTGAGCAGTTCTTC. Amino acid sequence: CASSFPTSGEQFF.

The chain employs TRBV7-9 and TRBJ1-5, with a weak D call TRBD1 (5 bases). Germline assignment: CDR1 SEHNR and CDR2 FQNEAQ (reference sequence). The ends were cut back, 6 bases at V and 3 bases at J, with 9 bases in the middle. The CDR3 loop spans 13 amino acids. CDR3 residues: CASRGTDNQPQHF. In DNA, the CDR3 is TGTGCCAGCAGGGGGACTGACAATCAGCCCCAGCATTTT. The whole variable domain, remainder taken from reference TRBV7-9 and TRBJ1-5, is DTGVSQNPRHKITKRGQNVTFRCDPISEHNRLYWYRQTLGQGPEFLTYFQNEAQLEKSRLLSDRFSAERPKGSFSTLEIQRTEQGDSAMYLCASRGTDNQPQHFGDGTRLSIL.

The table lists this clone with a count of one. An end of the junction does not agree with germline; a read error may underlie this. The V call is TRBV7-7, the J call TRBJ2-5; 12 nucleotides line up with TRBD2. Per germline, CDR1 SSHAT and CDR2 FNYEAQ (reference sequence). The CDR3 has 15 amino acids. The DNA for the CDR3 is TGTGCTAGCAGCCAGACTAGCGGGAGATGGGAGACCCAGTACTTC. This translates into CASSQTSGRWETQYF.

This chain links TRBV6-5 with TRBJ1-5; D possibly corresponds to TRBD1 (6 bases). CDR3 length equals 15 residues. CDR1 and CDR2 (germline): MNHEY, SVGAGI. V was cut by 0 bases and J by 5 bases, with 11 bases left in between. DNA for the CDR3: TGTGCCAGCAGTTACTCCGGACAGAGCTATCAGCCCCAGCATTTT. This translates into CASSYSGQSYQPQHF.

The chain is built from TRBV6-6 and TRBJ2-5; the D is unclear. The V gene's germline CDR1 is MNHNY and CDR2 SVGAGI (reference sequence). Trimming stripped 7 bases from V and 4 bases from J, with 7 bases between. The CDR3 length is 11 residues. The CDR3 DNA reads TGTGCCAGCACCCTACGAGAGACCCAGTACTTC. Translation gives CASTLRETQYF.

The genes are TRBV24-1 and TRBJ2-5, with 7 bases lining up with TRBD2. The CDR3 loop spans 16 amino acids. V gave up 4 bases and J gave up 5 bases; unmatched junction bases: 12. Germline V gene sequence: CDR1 KGHDR, CDR2 SFDVKD. CDR3 sequence: CATSEGDYAPRETQYF. The CDR3 DNA follows: TGTGCCACCAGTGAAGGGGACTACGCCCCTCGGGAGACCCAGTACTTC.

This chain connects TRBV19 to TRBJ2-1; TRBD2 matches 7 bases. Trimming took 9 bases from V and 12 from J; bases not matched to a gene: 17. The germline V gene has CDR1 LNHDA and CDR2 SQIVND (reference sequence). The CDR3 totals 14 residues. CDR3 residues: CASTGRASGLGQFF. DNA of the CDR3: TGTGCCAGCACTGGACGAGCTAGCGGACTGGGGCAGTTCTTC. Filled out from reference TRBV19 and TRBJ2-1, the complete variable domain reads DGGITQSPKYLFRKEGQNVTLSCEQNLNHDAMYWYRQDPGQGLRLIYYSQIVNDFQKGDIAEGYSVSREKKESFPLTVTSAQKNPTAFYLCASTGRASGLGQFFGPGTRLTVL.

This chain uses TRBV2 with TRBJ1-1; D is possibly TRBD1 (5 bases). Germline CDR1 is SNHLY and CDR2 is FYNNEI. Deletions cut 9 bases from V and 6 bases from J, with 17 bases between. The CDR3 runs 13 residues. The CDR3 region is CASVRGGFPEAFF. The CDR3 DNA follows: TGTGCCAGTGTTAGGGGAGGTTTTCCTGAAGCTTTCTTT. Looking up the rest from reference TRBV2 and TRBJ1-1 gives the full variable domain: EPEVTQTPSHQVTQMGQEVILRCVPISNHLYFYWYRQILGQKVEFLVSFYNNEISEKSEIFDDQFSVERPDGSNFTLKIRSTKLEDSAMYFCASVRGGFPEAFFGQGTRLTVV.

This clone showed up just once. The V gene is TRBV24-1, the J gene TRBJ1-1; 8 bases are a match to TRBD1. The CDR3 is made up of 14 amino acids. V lost 10 bases to trimming and J lost 2 bases; unmatched junction nucleotides: 8. Germline V lookup: CDR1 KGHDR, CDR2 SFDVKD. The CDR3 nucleotides read TGTGCCACTTCAGGGGGCGCGGGAAACACTGAAGCTTTCTTT. Protein sequence: CATSGGAGNTEAFF.

This chain connects TRBV11-3 to TRBJ2-1, with 14 bases that match TRBD2. V lost 5 bases to trimming and J lost 2 bases; unmatched junction nucleotides: 5. This CDR3 contains 17 residues. Germline-derived CDR1 and CDR2 are SGHNT and YENEEA. The CDR3 coding sequence is TGTGCCAGCAGCGCCGGGACTAGCGGGAGAACCTACAATGAGCAGTTCTTC. Its translation: CASSAGTSGRTYNEQFF.

The CDR3 region has the DNA TGTGCCAGCAGCCCCTGGACAGGGGGCCAAAGAGGGACCGGGGAGCTGTTTTTT. Translation: CASSPWTGGQRGTGELFF. The chain links TRBV5-4 to TRBJ2-2, with 11 bases identical to TRBD1. The germline CDR1 and CDR2 sequences are SGHNT and YYREEE (reference sequence). Trimming removed 4 bases from V and 5 bases from J; junction bases left unmatched: 13. The CDR3 contains 18 residues.

This sequence joins TRBV4-1 and TRBJ2-2, with TRBD2 matching over 8 bases. Germline V CDR1 and CDR2: MGHRA, YSYEKL. This CDR3 has 15 residues. V was pared by 4 bases and J by 1 base, with 2 bases of the junction left unmatched. CDR3 sequence reads: CASSPGGGNTGELFF. CDR3 coding DNA: TGCGCCAGCAGCCCCGGGGGGGGGAACACCGGGGAGCTGTTTTTT.

J is TRBJ2-6 and V is TRBV4-3; possible D gene TRBD1, 6 bases. Germline CDR1 is LGHNA and CDR2 is YSLEER. The CDR3 runs to 17 residues. Trimming stripped 4 bases from V and 2 bases from J, with 15 bases between. The CDR3 loop reads CASSRAPGTTGANVLTF. CDR3 nucleotides: TGCGCCAGCAGCCGGGCCCCCGGGACAACTGGGGCCAACGTCCTGACTTTC.

This chain joins TRBV24-1 and TRBJ2-1, with 9 bases identical to TRBD1. Germline CDR1 is KGHDR and CDR2 is SFDVKD. Unmatched junction bases numbered 11, after V lost 6 bases and J lost 6 bases. The CDR3 is 16 amino acids. The CDR3 loop reads CATSITGTGRGNEQFF. CDR3 sequence (DNA): TGTGCCACCAGTATTACCGGGACAGGGAGGGGCAATGAGCAGTTCTTC.

This chain joins TRBV10-1 and TRBJ2-5; 10 nucleotides align to TRBD1. The trim removed 6 bases at V and 3 bases at J, leaving 7 bases unmatched. This CDR3 has 15 amino acids. The germline V gene encodes CDR1 WNHNN and CDR2 SYGVQD (reference sequence). In DNA form, the CDR3 reads TGCGCCAGCAGCGATTCCGGGACAGGGGAAGAGACCCAGTACTTC. Residues: CASSDSGTGEETQYF.

The J gene is TRBJ2-2, the V gene TRBV7-2, with a possible D match to TRBD2 (7 bases). V lost 8 bases to trimming and J lost 2 bases, with 12 bases between them. CDR3 length: 14 residues. Germline values: CDR1 SGHTA, CDR2 FQGNSA. CDR3 protein: CASWRGTNTGELFF. The CDR3 nucleotides read TGTGCCAGCTGGCGGGGGACAAACACCGGGGAGCTGTTTTTT. Full variable domain (missing parts from reference TRBV7-2 and TRBJ2-2): GAGVSQSPSNKVTEKGKDVELRCDPISGHTALYWYRQSLGQGLEFLIYFQGNSAPDKSGLPSDRFSAERTGGSVSTLTIQRTQQEDSAVYLCASWRGTNTGELFFGEGSRLTVL.

This clone was observed a single time. The chain uses TRBV9 and TRBJ2-2, with 11 nucleotides matching TRBD2. The CDR3 runs 18 residues. The germline V gene encodes CDR1 SGDLS and CDR2 YYNGEE. V was clipped by 4 bases and J by 1 base; unmatched bases: 9. CDR3 sequence: CASSSKQGTSGNTGELFF. DNA of the CDR3: TGTGCCAGCAGCTCAAAGCAGGGGACTAGCGGGAACACCGGGGAGCTGTTTTTT.

The CDR3: CASSYGLADYEQYF. In DNA form, the CDR3 reads TGTGCCAGCAGTTACGGACTAGCGGATTACGAGCAGTACTTC. The gene calls are TRBV5-4 and TRBJ2-7, with 10 bases matching TRBD2. The CDR3 covers 14 residues. From germline, CDR1 is SGHNT and CDR2 YYREEE (reference sequence). With V trimmed by 5 bases and J by 4 bases, 6 bases remained unmatched. Combining the CDR3 with reference TRBV5-4 and TRBJ2-7 gives the whole variable domain ETGVTQSPTHLIKTRGQQVTLRCSSQSGHNTVSWYQQALGQGPQFIFQYYREEENGRGNFPPRFSGLQFPNYSSELNVNALELDDSALYLCASSYGLADYEQYFGPGTRLTVT.

The CDR3 loop reads CASSVGTRASDTQYF. The CDR3 region has the DNA TGTGCCAGCAGCGTAGGAACCAGGGCCTCAGATACGCAGTATTTT. The V gene is TRBV9, the J gene TRBJ2-3; TRBD1 is a possible D gene (5 bases). Germline CDR1 reads SGDLS; CDR2 reads YYNGEE. Deletions cut 0 bases from V and 4 bases from J, with 12 bases between. The CDR3 runs to 15 residues.